These T cell receptor beta chains were read from a single sample in a study of somatic mutations in cytotoxic T cells in rheumatoid arthritis. The repertoire was sequenced with immunoSEQ multiplex PCR; TCRdb's copy has only in-frame clones and lacks some. Among roughly 20,000 clones listed, about four fifths were seen once. Sequenced material: CD8+ T cells sorted from blood. These receptors came from an adult with rheumatoid arthritis. CDR3s include the opening cysteine and the closing phenylalanine or tryptophan. D genes are given only for firm matches. The listing skips clone size in some rows; elsewhere it reads once, few, many or a size class.

d_call,clone_size,j_call,v_call,cdr3_aa,cdr3_nt
NA,once,TRBJ2-3,TRBV7-9,CASSPNQAFPTDTQYF,TGTGCCAGCAGTCCCAATCAGGCGTTTCCCACAGATACGCAGTATTTT
TRBD1,NA,TRBJ1-2,TRBV4-1,CASSPRTGIYGYTF,TGCGCCAGCAGCCCCAGGACAGGAATCTATGGCTACACCTTC
NA,few,TRBJ1-2,TRBV7-9,CASFLYHF,TGTGCCTCCTTCCTATATCATTTC
NA,NA,TRBJ1-5,TRBV4-3,CASSQDLTDNQPQHF,TGCGCCAGCAGCCAAGATCTGACAGACAATCAGCCCCAGCATTTT
NA,NA,TRBJ1-3,TRBV9,CASSVGTLNTIYF,TGTGCCAGCAGCGTGGGGACACTAAACACCATATATTTT
NA,NA,TRBJ1-1,TRBV11-1,CASSLVGSSTEAFF,TGTGCCAGCAGCTTAGTCGGATCGAGCACTGAAGCTTTCTTT
NA,NA,TRBJ1-2,TRBV6-6,CASSTSEGQVYGYTF,NA
NA,NA,TRBJ2-3,TRBV2,CASRPYGDTQYF,TGTGCCAGCAGACCTTACGGGGATACGCAGTATTTT
NA,few,TRBJ2-7,TRBV6-4,CASSPETYELYF,TGTGCCAGCAGTCCAGAGACCTACGAGCTGTACTTC
NA,NA,TRBJ2-3,TRBV4-2,CASSQDRQRSTDTQYF,TGTGCCAGCAGCCAAGATAGACAGCGGTCCACAGATACGCAGTATTTT
NA,NA,TRBJ2-5,TRBV23-1,CASSQLSSEETQYF,TGCGCCAGCAGTCAATTGTCGTCGGAAGAGACCCAGTACTTC
TRBD1,few,TRBJ1-4,TRBV7-9,CASSLGQGSEKLFF,TGTGCCAGCAGCCTGGGACAGGGAAGTGAAAAACTGTTTTTT
TRBD1,once,TRBJ1-5,TRBV9,CASSVGLGQKVNQPQHF,TGTGCCAGCAGCGTAGGGCTGGGACAGAAGGTAAATCAGCCCCAGCATTTT
NA,NA,TRBJ2-7,TRBV6-9,CASSLAAKSSYEQYF,TGTGCCAGCAGTTTAGCGGCGAAAAGCTCCTACGAGCAGTACTTC
TRBD1,NA,TRBJ2-7,TRBV5-6,CASSTDRADPYEQYF,TGTGCCAGCAGCACGGACAGGGCAGACCCCTACGAGCAGTACTTC
NA,NA,TRBJ2-2,TRBV27,CASSLIGFSNTGELFF,TGTGCCAGCAGTTTAATCGGGTTTTCGAACACCGGGGAGCTGTTTTTT
NA,NA,TRBJ2-1,TRBV2,CASRGLTYTYNEQFF,TGTGCCAGCAGGGGACTCACCTACACCTACAATGAGCAGTTCTTC
NA,NA,TRBJ1-2,TRBV2,CASRGPFGYTF,TGTGCCAGCAGGGGGCCTTTTGGCTACACCTTC
NA,NA,TRBJ1-5,TRBV15,CATSRSLAGEQPQHF,TGTGCCACCAGCAGAAGCTTAGCAGGAGAGCAGCCCCAGCATTTT
TRBD2,NA,TRBJ2-1,TRBV19,CASNSGTSSYNEQFF,TGTGCCAGTAACTCCGGGACTAGCTCCTACAATGAGCAGTTCTTC
TRBD1,NA,TRBJ2-2,TRBV5-4,CASSTGQELFF,TGTGCCAGCAGCACTGGACAGGAACTGTTTTTT
NA,NA,TRBJ1-2,TRBV9,CASSVGVSTNYGYTF,TGTGCCAGCAGCGTAGGGGTCTCTACTAACTATGGCTACACCTTC